The rows below give T cell receptor beta chains drawn from one sample of a study of T-cell reconstitution after alpha-beta-depleted transplantation in children. TCRdb re-derived calls from the PCR reads in MiXCR, one entry per CDR3 protein. The data contain hundreds of thousands of distinct CDR3 sequences, 13% of them singletons. The sample in question was PBMCs, obtained from the stem cell graft. These receptors were obtained from a human donor who donated a stem cell graft to a child with Fanconi anemia. CDR3s include the opening cysteine and the closing phenylalanine or tryptophan. A D gene is named only where the DNA matches it firmly. Not every row has a clone size; where given, it reads once, few, many or a size class.

>.|TRBD1|TRBJ2-7|TRBV5-4
CASRYAGTGIHEQYF
TGTGCCAGCAGATATGCCGGGACAGGGATACACGAGCAGTACTTC
>.|TRBD2|TRBJ2-5|TRBV6-1
CASSRPTSGTETQYF
TGTGCCAGCAGCCGACCTACTAGCGGAACAGAGACCCAGTACTTC
>few|.|TRBJ2-2|TRBV10-3
CATSDQRRAGELFF
TGTGCCACCTCTGACCAAAGAAGGGCCGGGGAGCTGTTTTTT
>few|TRBD1|TRBJ1-2|TRBV24-1
CATSDTRTGGGYTF
TGTGCCACCAGTGACACGAGGACAGGAGGAGGCTACACCTTC
>.|.|TRBJ2-7|TRBV3-1
CASSQDTLSPRSEQYF
TGTGCCAGCAGCCAAGATACTCTAAGCCCCAGATCCGAGCAGTACTTC
>few|.|TRBJ2-5|TRBV6-2/TRBV6-3
CASRGSLRETQYF
TGTGCCAGCAGAGGAAGCCTCCGGGAGACCCAGTACTTC
>many|.|TRBJ2-1|TRBV5-1
CASSLGQGGDEQFF
TGCGCCAGCAGCTTGGGCCAGGGGGGGGATGAGCAGTTCTTC
>many|TRBD1|TRBJ2-1|TRBV5-6
CASSYTGQATYNEQFF
TGTGCCAGCAGCTACACCGGACAGGCTACCTACAATGAGCAGTTCTTC
>.|.|TRBJ1-2|TRBV2
CASSERTYGYTF
TGTGCCAGCAGTGAACGGACTTATGGCTACACCTTC
>many|.|TRBJ2-1|TRBV2
CASSAQRDGYNEQFF
TGTGCCAGCAGCGCTCAACGGGACGGATACAATGAGCAGTTCTTC
>many|TRBD1|TRBJ2-3|TRBV24-1
CATSDFETGSTDTQYF
TGTGCCACCAGTGATTTCGAGACAGGGAGCACAGATACGCAGTATTTT
>few|.|TRBJ1-4|TRBV7-9
CASSLETGAHEKLFF
TGTGCCAGCAGCTTAGAGACCGGGGCCCATGAAAAACTGTTTTTT
>many|TRBD1|TRBJ2-3|TRBV3-1
CASSQGAGTDTQYF
TGTGCCAGTTCCCAGGGGGCCGGCACAGATACGCAGTATTTT
>many|.|TRBJ1-3|TRBV4-3
CASSPSFLASGNTIYF
TGCGCCAGCAGCCCCTCCTTTTTGGCGTCTGGAAACACCATATATTTT
>few|TRBD1|TRBJ2-1|TRBV12-5
CASGRGQGFWRSYNEQFF
TGTGCTAGTGGTCGGGGACAGGGGTTCTGGAGGTCCTACAATGAGCAGTTCTTC
>many|TRBD2|TRBJ2-1|TRBV5-1
CASSFLAGTYNEQFF
TGCGCCAGCAGCTTCCTAGCGGGGACCTACAATGAGCAGTTCTTC
>many|.|TRBJ1-1|TRBV29-1
CSVNFKNTEAFF
TGCAGCGTTAATTTCAAGAACACTGAAGCTTTCTTT
>few|.|TRBJ2-5|TRBV29-1
CSVGFLDRPWDPRETQYF
TGCAGCGTTGGTTTTCTCGACAGGCCCTGGGATCCCCGTGAGACCCAGTACTTC